This T cell receptor (beta chain) comes out of a study of control samples from healthy donors and cancer patients. The CDR3 is made up of 14 amino acids. Germline V lookup: CDR1 SQVTM, CDR2 ANQGSEA. Germline trimming cut 7 bases from V and 3 bases from J; bases unmatched to any gene: 7. The repertoire was sequenced with immunoSEQ multiplex PCR; TCRdb's copy has only in-frame clones and lacks some. The sample includes around 51,000 clones, about 80% of them seen just once. The receptor's source is a man between 65 and 79 years old in good health. V is TRBV29-1 and J is TRBJ1-5; TRBD1 matches 9 bases. Input material: blood. Here the CDR3 reads CSAWTGDANQPQHF. In nucleotides, the CDR3 is TGCAGCGCCTGGACAGGGGATGCCAATCAGCCCCAGCATTTT.